Below are 17 T cell receptor delta chains sequenced from a single sample in a study of Vδ1+ human thymocytes. These receptors have no known antigen. The study, taken as a whole, reports: Thymic TRG and TRD repertoires appeared highly polyclonal, with Gaussian CDR3 length distributions.

RNA was extracted from the cells and then reverse transcribed. Pooled V-gene forward primers with one constant-region reverse primer generated the CDR3 amplicons by multiplex PCR. TCRdb re-called the multiplex PCR reads with CATT. Of 45,000 to 75,000 delta-chain clones in the sample, roughly 16% were seen once. The sample taken for sequencing was Vdelta1+ gamma-delta thymocytes from the thymus. Subset of the sample: FACS-sorted CD3+ TCRalphabeta- TCRVdelta1+ TCRVdelta2- thymocytes. The source of these receptors is a girl under three years old who had congenital heart surgery.

This clone was observed a few times. This rearrangement joins TRDV1 to TRDJ1, with TRDD3 as a possible D gene (5 bases). Germline CDR1 is TSWWSYY and CDR2 is QGS. The germline V and J ends were trimmed by 5 bases and 1 base, with 29 bases remaining between them. There are 20 residues in the CDR3. The CDR3 region has the DNA TGTGCTCTTGGGAACAGAACGGTGCTCTTACTAGGGGACCTCACCGATAAACTCATCTTT. Residues: CALGNRTVLLLGDLTDKLIF.

The rearrangement links TRDV1 to TRDJ1; the D is unclear. This CDR3 has 18 residues. Germline lookup yields CDR1 TSWWSYY and CDR2 QGS. The V gene lost 4 bases and the J gene lost 0 bases, with 21 bases spanning the gap. CDR3 sequence: CALGAYTEGPWYTDKLIF. CDR3 bases: TGTGCTCTTGGGGCATATACCGAGGGGCCCTGGTACACCGATAAACTCATCTTT.

This clone has a handful of counts. This chain uses TRDV2 with TRDJ3; TRDD3 agrees at 10 bases. The CDR3 has 22 amino acids. Germline V gene data show CDR1 as GEAIGNYY and CDR2 as EKD. The V gene end was trimmed by 1 base and the J gene end by 0 bases; junction bases not matched to a gene: 14. CDR3 region: CACDTEHWGIPQSSWDTRQMFF. The DNA for the CDR3 is TGTGCCTGTGACACGGAGCACTGGGGGATTCCTCAAAGCTCCTGGGACACCCGACAGATGTTTTTC.

There are a few counts of this clone. The chain employs TRDV1 and TRDJ1; no definite D call. V was clipped by 5 bases and J by 0 bases, with 19 bases between them. This CDR3 spans 17 amino acids. CDR1 is TSWWSYY, CDR2 QGS, per germline. The CDR3 is CALGPCLTLLYTDKLIF. The DNA of the CDR3 is TGTGCTCTTGGGCCGTGCCTTACCCTGCTGTACACCGATAAACTCATCTTT.

The rearrangement uses TRDV1 and TRDJ1; D gene ambiguous. The V gene lost 1 base and the J gene lost 0 bases, with 21 bases spanning the gap. This CDR3 is 19 amino acids long. Germline V CDR1 and CDR2: TSWWSYY, QGS. The CDR3 region has the DNA TGTGCTCTTGGGGAACGCTCTCCCACCCAAGACGCCCACACCGATAAACTCATCTTT. Translating gives CALGERSPTQDAHTDKLIF.

Concerning this clone itself: The junction and the germline gene differ at one end; a read error may be behind it. This chain connects TRDV1 to TRDJ1; TRDD3 matches at 7 bases. Per the germline V gene, CDR1 is TSWWSYY and CDR2 is QGS. The CDR3 loop spans 24 amino acids. DNA of the CDR3: TGTGCTCTTGGGGAACGACGCGAACTTCCCCATCTGGGTGGGGGAAGAATTAACCCCGATAAACTCATCTTC. As protein: CALGERRELPHLGGGRINPDKLIF.

This chain connects TRDV1 to TRDJ1; the D is unclear. The germline V and J ends were trimmed by 1 base and 0 bases, with 30 bases remaining between them. The length of the CDR3 is 22 residues. The germline gives CDR1 TSWWSYY, CDR2 QGS. CDR3 DNA: TGTGCTCTTGGGGAACCCTCCCTCCCTTTCCGGGCCGCTTTAACTTACACCGATAAACTCATCTTT. Protein product: CALGEPSLPFRAALTYTDKLIF.

This clone has more than one count but fewer than ten. The rearrangement links TRDV1 to TRDJ1, with 8 bases aligning to TRDD3. The V and J ends lost 4 bases and 0 bases, in that order; junction bases with no gene match: 22. The CDR3 length is 21 residues. The V gene's germline CDR1 is TSWWSYY and CDR2 QGS. In DNA form, the CDR3 reads TGTGCTCTTGGGGGCCCCACCAATGTTAGTACTGGGGGTTCTTACACCGATAAACTCATCTTT. Protein: CALGGPTNVSTGGSYTDKLIF.

This sequence joins TRDV1 and TRDJ1; 13 nucleotides align to TRDD3. Per the germline V gene, CDR1 is TSWWSYY and CDR2 is QGS. V gave up 2 bases and J gave up 4 bases; unmatched junction bases: 34. The CDR3 consists of 26 residues. CDR3 in amino acids: CALGEECPHFLPLTGGYAGWGDKLIF. The CDR3 DNA reads as TGTGCTCTTGGGGAAGAGTGCCCCCATTTCCTACCCCTTACTGGGGGATACGCAGGATGGGGCGATAAACTCATCTTT.

In its sample, this clone was seen a few times. The chain combines TRDV2 with TRDJ1; 7 bases align to TRDD3. Germline values: CDR1 GEAIGNYY, CDR2 EKD. This CDR3 spans 19 amino acids. Unmatched junction bases numbered 23, after V lost 7 bases and J lost 1 base. For the CDR3, the DNA is TGTGCCTGCGCCGTCCCACTTCGGCAGGATACGTCTTTCACCGATAAACTCATCTTT. As protein: CACAVPLRQDTSFTDKLIF.

This chain uses TRDV1 with TRDJ1; 7 nucleotides align to TRDD2. The germline V gene encodes CDR1 TSWWSYY and CDR2 QGS. V lost 4 bases and J lost 0; bases outside the gene matches: 26. There are 22 residues in the CDR3. The DNA for the CDR3 is TGTGCTCTTGGGGGACTTCCTATCCGACGGGGCGTTGATCCTTTTTACACCGATAAACTCATCTTT. Its protein is CALGGLPIRRGVDPFYTDKLIF.

This sequence joins TRDV1 and TRDJ1, with TRDD3 matching over 13 bases. V trimming: 1 base; J trimming: 3 bases; junction bases outside the gene matches: 17. CDR1 is TSWWSYY and CDR2 is QGS in the germline V gene. The CDR3 has 21 amino acids. CDR3 amino acids: CALGEPHGEVLGDTLADKLIF. The CDR3 region has the DNA TGTGCTCTTGGGGAACCACACGGGGAGGTACTGGGGGATACGCTGGCCGATAAACTCATCTTT.

The chain employs TRDV1 and TRDJ1, with 9 bases matching TRDD3. V lost 0 bases to trimming and J lost 6 bases; unmatched junction nucleotides: 29. CDR1 is TSWWSYY and CDR2 is QGS in the germline V gene. The CDR3 is 23 residues long. CDR3 nucleotide sequence: TGTGCTCTTGGGGAACTTGGTCGTCCCCCCCCTACCGCACTGGGGGACCCGATTAATAAACTCATCTTT. Translated: CALGELGRPPPTALGDPINKLIF.

The gene calls are TRDV1 and TRDJ1; TRDD3 agrees at 7 bases. The CDR3 sequence is 16 residues long. The J segment lost 4 bases and the V segment lost 3 bases, leaving 11 bases of the junction unmatched. In germline, CDR1 is TSWWSYY, CDR2 QGS. CDR3 coding DNA: TGTGCTCTTGGGGATCCAGTTTACTGGGGTGACGATAAACTCATCTTT. It is translated as CALGDPVYWGDDKLIF.

This clone was detected a few times. J is TRDJ1 and V is TRDV1; 7 nucleotides agree with TRDD3. CDR3 length: 17 amino acids. The J segment lost 4 bases and the V segment lost 8 bases, leaving 19 bases of the junction unmatched. Germline-derived CDR1 and CDR2 are TSWWSYY and QGS. DNA of the CDR3: TGTGCTCTTCGTCCGCAGTCCGTTTCTGGGGGGGGCGATAAACTCATCTTT. As protein: CALRPQSVSGGGDKLIF.

This clone was counted a few times. The chain couples TRDV1 to TRDJ1; 12 nucleotides match TRDD3. The germline CDR1 and CDR2 sequences are TSWWSYY and QGS. Trimming at V came to 1 base and at J to 3 bases, leaving 21 bases not matched to a gene. There are 22 residues in the CDR3. The CDR3, as DNA: TGTGCTCTTGGGGAACCCCCTACCCCTCGCTATTCTGGGGGATACGTAGCCGATAAACTCATCTTT. It translates to CALGEPPTPRYSGGYVADKLIF.

This clone was picked up a small number of times. V usage is TRDV1 and J usage is TRDJ1, with 8 bases aligning to TRDD3. The trim removed 6 bases at V and 0 bases at J, leaving 24 bases unmatched. The CDR3 covers 21 residues. Germline lookup yields CDR1 TSWWSYY and CDR2 QGS. CDR3 sequence reads: CALGPDLPYWGSRWYTDKLIF. DNA for the CDR3: TGTGCTCTTGGCCCCGATCTTCCGTACTGGGGGTCCAGGTGGTACACCGATAAACTCATCTTT.